This T cell receptor (beta chain) comes out of a study of cytomegalovirus exposure and HLA in healthy donors. Study-level information: Later analysis reported that the 120 validation repertoires shared the platform of the approximately 620 first-cohort repertoires. The study, taken as a whole, reports: Subsequent analysis of the 110 or so validation repertoires found a tendency for first-cohort TCR clusters to co-occur.

Looked up from germline, CDR1 is MNHEY and CDR2 is SVGAGI. This CDR3 has 14 residues. V was cut by 5 bases and J by 4 bases, with 15 bases left in between. Generated by immunoSEQ multiplex PCR, the TCRdb table keeps only in-frame clones and is missing some. The sample contains approximately 71,000 clones, about 94% of which appear only once. As to this clone: The antigen remains undetermined.

Sequencing input: PBMCs. This chain joins TRBV6-5 and TRBJ2-7; no definite D call. This TCR was sampled from a woman between 18 and 30 years old in good health and CMV-seronegative. CDR3 sequence: CASSPRGPQYEQYF. CDR3 coding DNA: TGTGCCAGCAGTCCACGAGGCCCCCAATACGAGCAGTACTTC.